These 11 T cell receptor beta chains share one sample of origin, sequenced in a study of cytomegalovirus exposure and HLA in healthy donors. Sequenced by immunoSEQ multiplex PCR; TCRdb stores in-frame clones only, minus some. This sample has 100,000 to 150,000 clones, with around 94% found just once. The sample was PBMCs. The receptors come from a woman younger than 35 in good health and CMV-seronegative.

The rearrangement uses TRBV30 and TRBJ1-1; D gene unclear. From germline, CDR1 is GTSNPN and CDR2 SVGIG (reference sequence). Trimming left V 2 bases short and J 0 bases short, with 19 bases between. CDR3 size: 17 residues. The CDR3 is CAWSSLSMGVMNTEAFF. The CDR3, as DNA: TGTGCCTGGAGTTCTCTTTCGATGGGAGTTATGAACACTGAAGCTTTCTTT. The full variable domain, its missing parts supplied by reference TRBV30 and TRBJ1-1, is SQTIHQWPATLVQPVGSPLSLECTVEGTSNPNLYWYRQAAGRGLQLLFYSVGIGQISSEVPQNLSASRPQDRQFILSSKKLLLSDSGFYLCAWSSLSMGVMNTEAFFGQGTRLTVV.

The rearrangement joins TRBV12-5 to TRBJ2-2; 7 bases align to TRBD2. V was clipped by 0 bases and J by 3 bases; unmatched bases: 4. The CDR3 has 16 amino acids. Germline CDR1 is LGHNT and CDR2 is FRNRAP. The CDR3 loop reads CASGLVLGGDTGELFF. In nucleotides, the CDR3 is TGTGCTAGTGGTTTGGTTCTGGGAGGGGACACCGGGGAGCTGTTTTTT.

The genes are TRBV5-1 and TRBJ2-5; tentative D call: TRBD2 (5 bases). V was shortened by 5 bases and J by 0 bases, with 17 bases between the two germline ends. The CDR3 loop spans 16 amino acids. CDR1 SGHRS and CDR2 YFSETQ come from the germline V gene. The CDR3 nucleotides are TGCGCCAGCAGTCCCCGGACTGAGGGCCACCAAGAGACCCAGTACTTC. Amino acids: CASSPRTEGHQETQYF.

V usage is TRBV4-2 and J usage is TRBJ1-2, with D uncertain. CDR1 is LGHNA, CDR2 YNFKEQ, per germline. Between the trimmed V and J ends, which lost 4 bases and 2 bases, there was a span of 11 bases. The CDR3 has 14 residues. DNA of the CDR3: TGTGCCAGCAGCCCGTTGACGGGGAACTATGGCTACACCTTC. Translation: CASSPLTGNYGYTF.

In this sample, this clone turned up once. The J gene is TRBJ1-3, the V gene TRBV6-6; D is unclear. Trimming shortened V by 2 bases and J by 0 bases, and 8 bases separated the two germline ends. Germline assignment: CDR1 MNHNY and CDR2 SVGAGI (reference sequence). The CDR3 spans 15 residues. The CDR3: CASSYRTGSGNTIYF. The CDR3 DNA follows: TGTGCCAGCAGTTACAGGACTGGCTCTGGAAACACCATATATTTT.

The chain uses TRBV18 and TRBJ1-2, with 7 bases matching TRBD1. The CDR3 contains 13 residues. The V gene end was trimmed by 1 base and the J gene end by 5 bases; junction bases not matched to a gene: 1. Per germline, CDR1 KGHSH and CDR2 LQKENI. Here the CDR3 reads CASSPRTGYGYTF. CDR3 coding DNA: TGTGCCAGCTCACCACGGACAGGTTATGGCTACACCTTC.

This rearrangement joins TRBV30 to TRBJ2-1; D is possibly TRBD1 (6 bases). CDR3 length: 13 amino acids. V was shortened by 1 base and J by 5 bases, with 9 bases between the two germline ends. Per the germline V gene, CDR1 is GTSNPN and CDR2 is SVGIG (reference sequence). The CDR3 DNA reads TGTGCCTGGAGTGAGGGACAACACAATGAGCAGTTCTTC. This codes for CAWSEGQHNEQFF. Looking up the rest from reference TRBV30 and TRBJ2-1 gives the full variable domain: SQTIHQWPATLVQPVGSPLSLECTVEGTSNPNLYWYRQAAGRGLQLLFYSVGIGQISSEVPQNLSASRPQDRQFILSSKKLLLSDSGFYLCAWSEGQHNEQFFGPGTRLTVL.

The V call is TRBV30, the J call TRBJ1-2, with D maybe TRBD1 (6 bases). Trimming took off 3 bases at V and 0 bases at J, with 14 bases between the two ends. Per germline, CDR1 GTSNPN and CDR2 SVGIG (reference sequence). The CDR3 is made up of 15 amino acids. The CDR3 loop reads CAWRKVQGANYGYTF. The CDR3 bases are TGTGCCTGGAGAAAGGTACAGGGCGCTAACTATGGCTACACCTTC.

This clone was seen once. This sequence joins TRBV2 and TRBJ2-1; 7 bases line up with TRBD2. Germline V gene sequence: CDR1 SNHLY, CDR2 FYNNEI. The CDR3 extends over 16 amino acids. J lost 5 bases, V lost 3 bases, and 10 bases had no gene match. CDR3 sequence (DNA): TGTGCCAGCAGTGATGGGCGGGGGAGCGTTAACAATGAGCAGTTCTTC. Protein: CASSDGRGSVNNEQFF.

The rearrangement joins TRBV7-9 to TRBJ2-6; D remains unclear. From germline, CDR1 is SEHNR and CDR2 FQNEAQ (reference sequence). Between the trimmed V and J ends, which lost 5 bases and 1 base, there was a span of 15 bases. The CDR3 extends over 17 amino acids. Here the CDR3 DNA reads TGTGCCAGCAGCCGAAGAGGTGACTTTTCTGGGGCCAACGTCCTGACTTTC. It encodes CASSRRGDFSGANVLTF.

This clone was observed a handful of times. The chain has TRBV9 and TRBJ2-7; 7 positions agree with TRBD1. CDR1 and CDR2 (germline): SGDLS, YYNGEE. The CDR3 loop spans 17 amino acids. Trimming took 1 base from V and 3 from J; bases not matched to a gene: 13. The CDR3 DNA reads TGTGCCAGCAGCGTATCGGACAGGACATACAATCTCTACGAGCAGTACTTC. Amino acids: CASSVSDRTYNLYEQYF.